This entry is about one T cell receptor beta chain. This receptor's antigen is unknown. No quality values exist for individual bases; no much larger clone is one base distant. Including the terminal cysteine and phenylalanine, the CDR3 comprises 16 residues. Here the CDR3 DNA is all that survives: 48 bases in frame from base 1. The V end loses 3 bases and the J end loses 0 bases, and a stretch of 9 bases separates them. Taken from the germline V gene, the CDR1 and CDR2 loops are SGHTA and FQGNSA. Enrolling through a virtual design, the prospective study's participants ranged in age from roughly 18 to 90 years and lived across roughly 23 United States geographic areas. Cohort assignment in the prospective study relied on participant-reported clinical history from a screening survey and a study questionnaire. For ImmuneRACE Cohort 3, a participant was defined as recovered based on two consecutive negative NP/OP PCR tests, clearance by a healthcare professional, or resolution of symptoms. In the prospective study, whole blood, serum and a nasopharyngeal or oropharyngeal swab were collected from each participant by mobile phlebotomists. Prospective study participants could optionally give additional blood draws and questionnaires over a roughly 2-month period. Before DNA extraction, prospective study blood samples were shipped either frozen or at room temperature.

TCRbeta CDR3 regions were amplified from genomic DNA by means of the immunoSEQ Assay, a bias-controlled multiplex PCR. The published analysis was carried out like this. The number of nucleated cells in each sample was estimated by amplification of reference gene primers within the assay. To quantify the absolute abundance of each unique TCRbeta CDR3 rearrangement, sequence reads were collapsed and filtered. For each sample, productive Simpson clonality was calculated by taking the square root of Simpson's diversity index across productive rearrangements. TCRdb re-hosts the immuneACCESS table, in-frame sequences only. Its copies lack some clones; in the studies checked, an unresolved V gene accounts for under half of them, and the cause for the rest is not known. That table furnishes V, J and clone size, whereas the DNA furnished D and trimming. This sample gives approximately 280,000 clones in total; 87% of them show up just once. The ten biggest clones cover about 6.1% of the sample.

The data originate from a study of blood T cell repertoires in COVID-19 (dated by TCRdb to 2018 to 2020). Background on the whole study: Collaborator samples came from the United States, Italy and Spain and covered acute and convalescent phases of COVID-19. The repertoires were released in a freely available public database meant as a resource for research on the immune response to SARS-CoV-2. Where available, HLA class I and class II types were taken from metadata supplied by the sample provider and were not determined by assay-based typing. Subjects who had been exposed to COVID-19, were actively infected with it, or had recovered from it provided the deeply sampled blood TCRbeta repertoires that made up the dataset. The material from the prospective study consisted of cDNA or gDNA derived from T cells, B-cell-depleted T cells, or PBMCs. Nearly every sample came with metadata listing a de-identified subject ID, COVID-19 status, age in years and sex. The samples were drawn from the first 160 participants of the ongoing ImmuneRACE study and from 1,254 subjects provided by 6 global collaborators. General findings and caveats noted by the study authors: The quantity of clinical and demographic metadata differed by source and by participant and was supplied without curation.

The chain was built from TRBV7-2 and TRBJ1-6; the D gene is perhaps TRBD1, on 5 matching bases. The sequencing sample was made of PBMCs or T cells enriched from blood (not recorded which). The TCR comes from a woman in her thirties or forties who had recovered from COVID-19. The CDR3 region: CASSLRDSSYNSPLHF. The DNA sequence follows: TGTGCCAGCAGCTTGCGAGACAGCTCCTATAATTCACCCCTCCACTTT.